The 32 T cell receptor beta chains reported below all come from one sample, sequenced in a study of blood T cells in healthy people across ages. The use of a sample-barcoded 5' primer and a J-beta primer mix characterized a second PCR of 7 to 11 cycles. TCRdb re-analysed the 5' RACE reads in MiXCR, keeping a single row per CDR3 protein. The table shows a few hundred thousand distinct CDR3 sequences, with roughly a quarter occurring only once. These records were also assigned to another study, of T cells of mothers and their children.

Sequencing used blood. The receptors here all came from a boy aged 2-9 years in good health.

In its sample, this clonotype was seen a few times. The chain is built from TRBV7-2 and TRBJ2-5, with D uncertain. V lost 2 bases and J 4 bases, leaving 8 bases between the germline ends. The CDR3 loop spans 13 amino acids. Germline assignment: CDR1 SGHTA and CDR2 FQGNSA. CDR3 sequence reads: CASSLMIGETQYF. For the CDR3, the DNA is TGTGCCAGCAGCTTAATGATAGGAGAGACCCAGTACTTC.

This chain joins TRBV20-1 and TRBJ2-3; 11 positions agree with TRBD2. Germline lookup yields CDR1 DFQATT and CDR2 SNEGSKA (reference sequence). V trimming: 3 bases; J trimming: 4 bases; junction bases outside the gene matches: 12. The CDR3 sequence is 17 residues long. For the CDR3, the DNA is TGCAGTGCTAGGGCTAGCGGGAGGCCTGGTATGGCAGATACGCAGTATTTT. It is translated as CSARASGRPGMADTQYF.

Comment on this clonotype: The junction departs from germline at one end; a sequencing error may be responsible. This chain uses TRBV7-3 with TRBJ2-7; 12 bases map to TRBD1. The CDR3 is 14 residues long. CDR1 and CDR2 (germline): SGHTA, FQGTGA. The CDR3 DNA reads TGTGCCAGCAGCCTAGGGACAGGGGGCTACGAGCAGCACTTC. Translated: CASSLGTGGYEQHF.

The CDR3 here is CASSRIDIQYF. Here the CDR3 DNA reads TGTGCCAGCAGCCGGATAGACATTCAGTACTTC. The rearrangement uses TRBV28 and TRBJ2-4; the D is unclear. The CDR3 spans 11 residues. CDR1 and CDR2 (germline): MDHEN, SYDVKM. Trimming shortened V by 6 bases and J by 8 bases, and 8 bases separated the two germline ends.

This clonotype was counted only a few times. The rearrangement links TRBV29-1 to TRBJ2-5; TRBD2 might be the D (6 bases). The germline V and J ends were trimmed by 4 bases and 2 bases, with 14 bases remaining between them. This CDR3 has 14 amino acids. Germline V gene sequence: CDR1 SQVTM, CDR2 ANQGSEA. This chain's CDR3 is CSVATGEAQETQYF. The CDR3 coding sequence is TGCAGCGTTGCGACGGGAGAAGCTCAAGAGACCCAGTACTTC.

This chain connects TRBV14 to TRBJ2-1; 11 bases are shared with TRBD2. The closer fit of TRBJ2-7 to the DNA end suggests the J call may be wrong. There are 15 residues in the CDR3. Germline values: CDR1 SGHDN, CDR2 FVKESK. CDR3 sequence: CASSQDTSGRIEQYF. In DNA form, the CDR3 reads TGTGCCAGCAGCCAAGATACTAGCGGGAGAATCGAGCAGTACTTC.

This clonotype came up once. The chain recombines TRBV2 with TRBJ1-4; possible D gene TRBD1, 6 bases. This CDR3 contains 13 residues. The germline V and J ends were trimmed by 4 bases and 3 bases, with 6 bases remaining between them. Germline assignment: CDR1 SNHLY and CDR2 FYNNEI. The CDR3 sequence: CASSGTANEKLFF. DNA for the CDR3: TGTGCCAGCAGTGGGACAGCTAATGAAAAACTGTTTTTT.

The chain employs TRBV7-2 and TRBJ2-2; D remains unclear. Germline V gene sequence: CDR1 SGHTA, CDR2 FQGNSA. This CDR3 is built from 12 residues. V lost 5 bases to trimming and J lost 5 bases, with 6 bases between them. The CDR3 sequence: CASSLPTGELFF. The DNA of the CDR3 is TGTGCCAGCAGCCTTCCGACCGGGGAGCTGTTTTTT.

This clonotype has a count of ten or more. The chain joins TRBV20-1 to TRBJ2-5; D not resolved. Germline values: CDR1 DFQATT, CDR2 SNEGSKA (reference sequence). The CDR3 has 11 residues. The CDR3 protein is CSARAQETQYF. CDR3 nucleotides: TGCAGCGCCCGGGCCCAAGAGACCCAGTACTTC.

The chain links TRBV7-9 to TRBJ2-2; the D gene could be TRBD1 or TRBD2 (6 bases each). Per the germline V gene, CDR1 is SEHNR and CDR2 is FQNEAQ (reference sequence). The CDR3 runs to 16 residues. V gave up 1 base and J gave up 0 bases, with 9 bases separating them. Here the CDR3 reads CASSLEGGPNTGELFF. CDR3 sequence (DNA): TGTGCCAGCAGCTTAGAGGGGGGCCCGAACACCGGGGAGCTGTTTTTT.

The sample holds a few counts of this clonotype. V and J are TRBV4-1 and TRBJ1-2; D gene ambiguous. Germline lookup yields CDR1 MGHRA and CDR2 YSYEKL. Trimming cost V 0 bases and J 4 bases, with 12 bases left between them. This CDR3 spans 15 amino acids. The CDR3 region has the DNA TGCGCCAGCAGCCAAGATTTGCGGGGAGTCTATGGCTACACCTTC. Amino acids: CASSQDLRGVYGYTF.

The chain links TRBV7-8 to TRBJ2-3, with a tentative D call TRBD2 (5 bases). This CDR3 comprises 15 residues. Germline CDR1 reads SGHVS; CDR2 reads FQNEAQ. With 1 base removed from V and 2 bases from J, the gap between germline ends came to 10 bases. The chain's CDR3 is CASSLDGGPTDTQYF. As DNA, the CDR3 is TGTGCCAGCAGCTTAGACGGAGGACCCACAGATACGCAGTATTTT.

The chain joins TRBV6-5 to TRBJ1-6, with 8 bases matching TRBD1. Germline CDR1 and CDR2: MNHEY and SVGAGI. The CDR3 runs 14 residues. V dropped 2 bases and J dropped 10; count of bases not matched to a gene: 4. The CDR3 nucleotides read TGTGCCAGCAGTTACGACAGGGGTCAGTCACCCCTCCACTTT. This gives the protein CASSYDRGQSPLHF.

This clonotype was seen more than once but under ten times. This sequence joins TRBV4-1 and TRBJ2-1; TRBD2 matches at 7 bases. CDR3 length equals 15 residues. The V gene's germline CDR1 is MGHRA and CDR2 YSYEKL. Trimming cost V 2 bases and J 2 bases; bases outside gene matches: 3. CDR3 in amino acids: CASSQTGGTYNEQFF. CDR3 DNA: TGCGCCAGCAGCCAAACGGGAGGAACCTACAATGAGCAGTTCTTC.

This clonotype was counted between two and nine times. The chain uses TRBV6-5 and TRBJ1-4, with D maybe TRBD1 (5 bases). V was shortened by 0 bases and J by 1 base, with 9 bases between the two germline ends. This CDR3 has 16 residues. Germline assignment: CDR1 MNHEY and CDR2 SVGAGI. CDR3 sequence: CASSYSPQGTNEKLFF. The CDR3 nucleotides read TGTGCCAGCAGTTACTCCCCCCAGGGAACTAATGAAAAACTGTTTTTT.

This clonotype has only a few counts. V usage is TRBV5-5 and J usage is TRBJ1-1; D may be TRBD1 (6 bases). Between the trimmed V and J ends, which lost 3 bases and 0 bases, there was a span of 12 bases. Germline V gene sequence: CDR1 SGHKS, CDR2 YYEKEE (reference sequence). This CDR3 contains 15 residues. CDR3 nucleotides: TGTGCCAGCAGCTGGGGGGGGGCGGTGAACACTGAAGCTTTCTTT. Translated: CASSWGGAVNTEAFF.

A few counts support this clonotype. The chain links TRBV5-1 to TRBJ2-1, with 8 bases identical to TRBD1. The germline V gene has CDR1 SGHRS and CDR2 YFSETQ. This CDR3 is built from 15 residues. V was clipped by 3 bases and J by 9 bases; unmatched bases: 11. Here the CDR3 reads CASSWDQGASSEQFF. CDR3 in DNA: TGCGCCAGCAGCTGGGACCAGGGGGCGAGCAGTGAGCAGTTCTTC. Based on the CDR3 plus reference TRBV5-1 and TRBJ2-1, the full variable domain is KAGVTQTPRYLIKTRGQQVTLSCSPISGHRSVSWYQQTPGQGLQFLFEYFSETQRNKGNFPGRFSGRQFSNSRSEMNVSTLELGDSALYLCASSWDQGASSEQFFGPGTRLTVL.

Notes on this clonotype: The CDR3 ends on some other residue instead of the conserved phenylalanine or tryptophan, so this is likely a read error. The rearrangement joins TRBV5-4 to TRBJ1-1; 7 bases match TRBD1. This CDR3 is built from 15 residues. CDR1 and CDR2 (germline): SGHNT, YYREEE (reference sequence). J lost 4 bases, V lost 1 base, and 7 bases had no gene match. The CDR3 bases are TGTGCCAGCAGCTTGTTTAAGGGGGCGAGCACTGAAGCTTTCCTT. Protein product: CASSLFKGASTEAFL.

The chain employs TRBV5-1 and TRBJ1-2; D may be TRBD1 (5 bases). The germline CDR1 and CDR2 sequences are SGHRS and YFSETQ. The CDR3 is 13 residues long. The ends were cut back, 4 bases at V and 4 bases at J, with 11 bases in the middle. The CDR3, as DNA: TGCGCCAGCAGCGACCCAGGGTTCTATGGCTACACCTTC. Translation: CASSDPGFYGYTF.

The chain links TRBV6-1 to TRBJ2-2; D tentatively fits TRBD1 or TRBD2 (11 bases each). The V and J ends lost 9 bases and 4 bases respectively, with 30 bases between them. CDR3 length equals 19 residues. In germline, CDR1 is MNHNS, CDR2 SASEGT. For the CDR3, the DNA is TGTGCCAGTACCGGGACAGGGGGACTAGCGGCCTCGGGCACCGGGGAGCTGTTTTTT. It encodes CASTGTGGLAASGTGELFF.

The gene calls are TRBV7-9 and TRBJ1-4, with D possibly TRBD1 on 5 matching bases. Trimming took off 5 bases at V and 8 bases at J, with 21 bases between the two ends. Germline V gives CDR1 SEHNR, CDR2 FQNEAQ (reference sequence). The CDR3 contains 16 residues. DNA for the CDR3: TGTGCCAGCAGCCCTGCGGTAGGAGTGCGGGGGGAAAAACTGTTTTTT. Translated: CASSPAVGVRGEKLFF. Full variable domain (outside the CDR3, taken from reference TRBV7-9 and TRBJ1-4): DTGVSQNPRHKITKRGQNVTFRCDPISEHNRLYWYRQTLGQGPEFLTYFQNEAQLEKSRLLSDRFSAERPKGSFSTLEIQRTEQGDSAMYLCASSPAVGVRGEKLFFGSGTQLSVL.

A few counts support this clonotype. V is TRBV19 and J is TRBJ2-1; no clear D. CDR3 length: 14 amino acids. Looked up from germline, CDR1 is LNHDA and CDR2 is SQIVND (reference sequence). V lost 6 bases, J lost 4 bases, and 13 bases lay in between. CDR3 region: CASSVGSNYNEQFF. The CDR3 DNA reads TGTGCCAGTAGCGTCGGCAGTAATTACAATGAGCAGTTCTTC.

This clonotype has a count of ten or more. The gene calls are TRBV29-1 and TRBJ2-5, with D perhaps TRBD2 (6 bases). The assigned J gene may be wrong: the sequence end matches TRBJ2-1 better. CDR1 and CDR2 from the germline V gene are SQVTM and ANQGSEA. The CDR3 extends over 12 amino acids. The CDR3 sequence is CSSRDSSGEQFF. CDR3 nucleotides: TGCAGCTCAAGGGACTCCTCCGGGGAGCAGTTCTTC.

This clonotype occurred a few times. The V call is TRBV6-1, the J call TRBJ2-3; 10 bases agree with TRBD2. The CDR3 runs 16 residues. CDR1 is MNHNS and CDR2 is SASEGT in the germline V gene. With 1 base clipped from V and 4 bases from J, the junction kept 5 bases outside the gene matches. CDR3 residues: CASSEVVAGGPDTQYF. The CDR3 DNA follows: TGTGCCAGCAGTGAAGTAGTAGCGGGGGGCCCAGATACGCAGTATTTT.

The chain is built from TRBV21-1 and TRBJ2-1; the DNA was not used to check the table's D call, TRBD2. TRBV21-1 is annotated as a pseudogene. The CDR3 extends over 13 amino acids. The CDR3 DNA reads as TGTGCCAGCAGTCGGTTTAAGCGGTTTGAGCAGTTCTTC. This codes for CASSRFKRFEQFF.

This clonotype was seen a few times. The rearrangement joins TRBV5-1 to TRBJ2-1; tentatively, D is TRBD2 (6 bases). The V end was cut by 3 bases, the J end by 0 bases, with 10 bases between. The CDR3 is 15 amino acids. CDR1 and CDR2 (germline): SGHRS, YFSETQ. Here the CDR3 reads CASSSRETSYNEQFF. The CDR3 DNA reads as TGCGCCAGCAGCTCTCGGGAGACCTCCTACAATGAGCAGTTCTTC.

The chain carries TRBV9 and TRBJ2-2; no clear D gene. The CDR3 is made up of 18 amino acids. From germline, CDR1 is SGDLS and CDR2 YYNGEE. V was shortened by 0 bases and J by 4 bases, with 19 bases between the two germline ends. The chain's CDR3 is CASSVDTMGWLPTGELFF. The CDR3 DNA reads as TGTGCCAGCAGCGTAGATACGATGGGGTGGCTGCCCACCGGGGAGCTGTTTTTT. Based on the CDR3 plus reference TRBV9 and TRBJ2-2, the full variable domain is DSGVTQTPKHLITATGQRVTLRCSPRSGDLSVYWYQQSLDQGLQFLIQYYNGEERAKGNILERFSAQQFPDLHSELNLSSLELGDSALYFCASSVDTMGWLPTGELFFGEGSRLTVL.

As for this clonotype: Being one base from a much bigger clone, this may be a read error. It is likely a read error, because the conserved phenylalanine at the end of the CDR3 is missing. This chain uses TRBV3-1 with TRBJ2-7, with 8 bases fitting TRBD1. This CDR3 is 14 amino acids long. Trimming at V came to 2 bases and at J to 2 bases, leaving 2 bases not matched to a gene. Germline V lookup: CDR1 LGHDT, CDR2 YNNKEL (reference sequence). CDR3 DNA sequence: TGTGCCAGCAGCCAATCGGGACAGGCCTACGAGCAGTACCTC. Translated, it gives CASSQSGQAYEQYL.

This clonotype was seen a handful of times. The V call is TRBV20-1, the J call TRBJ2-1, with D maybe TRBD2 (5 bases). V lost 2 bases and J lost 2, with 16 bases in between. Germline V gene sequence: CDR1 DFQATT, CDR2 SNEGSKA (reference sequence). This CDR3 spans 16 amino acids. The CDR3 loop is CSARRVSGFPYNEQFF. CDR3 coding DNA: TGCAGTGCTAGAAGGGTTTCGGGGTTCCCCTACAATGAGCAGTTCTTC.

This chain joins TRBV29-1 and TRBJ2-7; TRBD2 matches 7 bases. The trim removed 4 bases at V and 3 bases at J, leaving 6 bases unmatched. The CDR3 spans 13 residues. Germline V gene lookup returns CDR1 SQVTM and CDR2 ANQGSEA. CDR3 coding DNA: TGCAGCGTTGTCGGCGGGAGTGGCTACGAGCAGTACTTC. Residues: CSVVGGSGYEQYF.

The CDR3 bases are TGCGCCAGCAGCCAAGATTGGGCTAGCGGGGGGCCCCGTGATACGCAGTATTTT. This sequence encodes CASSQDWASGGPRDTQYF. The rearrangement joins TRBV4-1 to TRBJ2-3, with TRBD2 matching over 11 bases. Germline values: CDR1 MGHRA, CDR2 YSYEKL. The CDR3 runs 18 residues. Trimming cost V 0 bases and J 6 bases; bases outside gene matches: 11.

The chain links TRBV10-3 to TRBJ2-7; D is undetermined. V lost 2 bases, J lost 0 bases, and 5 bases lay in between. Germline values: CDR1 ENHRY, CDR2 SYGVKD. The length of the CDR3 is 13 residues. As DNA, the CDR3 is TGTGCCATCAGTGAGAGGAGCTCCTACGAGCAGTACTTC. Its translation is CAISERSSYEQYF.